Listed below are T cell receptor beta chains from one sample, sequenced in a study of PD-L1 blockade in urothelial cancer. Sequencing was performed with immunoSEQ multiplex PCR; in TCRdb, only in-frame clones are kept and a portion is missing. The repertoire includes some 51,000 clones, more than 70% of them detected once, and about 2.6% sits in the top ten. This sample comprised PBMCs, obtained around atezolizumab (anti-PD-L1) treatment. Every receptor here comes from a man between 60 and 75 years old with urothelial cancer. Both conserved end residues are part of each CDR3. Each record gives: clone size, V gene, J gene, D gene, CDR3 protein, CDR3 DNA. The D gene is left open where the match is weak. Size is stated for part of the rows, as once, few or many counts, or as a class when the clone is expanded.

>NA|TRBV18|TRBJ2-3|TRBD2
CASSPLRTSGGVDTQYF
TGTGCCAGCTCACCTTTACGGACTAGCGGGGGAGTGGATACGCAGTATTTT
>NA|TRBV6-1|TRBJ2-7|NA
CATPGAGRESDEQYF
TGTGCCACCCCCGGAGCCGGGAGAGAGTCCGACGAGCAGTACTTC
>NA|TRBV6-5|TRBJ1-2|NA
CASSYSAGENFAYTF
TGTGCCAGCAGTTACTCGGCAGGGGAAAACTTTGCCTACACCTTC
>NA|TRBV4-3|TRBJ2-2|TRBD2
CASSAGLANTGELFF
TGCGCCAGCAGCGCGGGACTAGCGAACACCGGGGAGCTGTTTTTT
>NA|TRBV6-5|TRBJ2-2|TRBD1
CASSPRQGTGELFF
TGTGCCAGCAGTCCGAGACAGGGAACCGGGGAGCTGTTTTTT
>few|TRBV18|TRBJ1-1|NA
CASSPTVVGGEAFF
TGTGCCAGCTCACCCACCGTTGTAGGGGGTGAAGCTTTCTTT
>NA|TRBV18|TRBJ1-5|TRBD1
CASSPSGQVYQPQHF
TGTGCCAGCTCACCATCGGGACAGGTGTATCAGCCCCAGCATTTT
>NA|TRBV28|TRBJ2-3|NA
CASGPDTSTDTQYF
TGTGCCAGCGGGCCGGACACTAGCACAGATACGCAGTATTTT
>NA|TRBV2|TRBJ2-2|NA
CASQGGGNTGELFF
TGTGCCAGCCAGGGTGGCGGGAACACCGGGGAGCTGTTTTTT
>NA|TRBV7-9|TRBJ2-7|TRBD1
CASSFLTGAEQYF
TGTGCCAGCAGCTTCTTGACAGGGGCCGAGCAGTACTTC
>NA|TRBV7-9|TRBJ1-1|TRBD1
CASSYPKGTGLFGAEAFF
TGTGCCAGCAGCTACCCCAAGGGGACAGGGTTGTTCGGCGCTGAAGCTTTCTTT
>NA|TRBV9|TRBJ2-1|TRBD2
CASSVSSGVYNEQFF
TGTGCCAGCAGCGTTTCTAGCGGGGTCTACAATGAGCAGTTCTTC
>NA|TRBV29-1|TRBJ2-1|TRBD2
CSAWGLAGMHEQFF
TGCAGCGCCTGGGGACTAGCGGGAATGCATGAGCAGTTCTTC
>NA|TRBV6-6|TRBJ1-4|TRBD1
CASSLQGGAGEKLFF
TGTGCCAGCAGTCTACAGGGGGGCGCAGGGGAAAAACTGTTTTTT
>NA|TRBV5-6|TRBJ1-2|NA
CASSPVGADYGYTF
TGTGCCAGCAGCCCGGTGGGCGCAGACTATGGCTACACCTTC
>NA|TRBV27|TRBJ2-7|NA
CASSFSGAYEQYF
TGTGCCAGCAGTTTTTCAGGCGCCTACGAGCAGTACTTC
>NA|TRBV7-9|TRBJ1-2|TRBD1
CASSGTGGTRGGYTF
TGTGCCAGCAGCGGAACAGGGGGGACCCGCGGTGGCTACACCTTC
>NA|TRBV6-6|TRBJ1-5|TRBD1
CASTGQGNQPQHF
TGTGCCAGCACCGGACAGGGCAATCAGCCCCAGCATTTT
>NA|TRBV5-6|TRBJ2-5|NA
CASSQTAGGGTQYF
TGTGCCAGCAGCCAAACAGCCGGCGGAGGGACCCAGTACTTC
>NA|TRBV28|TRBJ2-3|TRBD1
CASRRTGGTDTQYF
TGTGCCAGCAGGCGTACAGGGGGCACAGATACGCAGTATTTT
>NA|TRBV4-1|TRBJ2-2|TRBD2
CASSQATGGGSGELFF
TGCGCCAGCAGCCAAGCTACCGGCGGGGGGTCCGGGGAGCTGTTTTTT
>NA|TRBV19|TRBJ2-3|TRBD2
CASSENSGASTDTQYF
TGTGCCAGTAGCGAGAATAGCGGGGCTAGCACAGATACGCAGTATTTT
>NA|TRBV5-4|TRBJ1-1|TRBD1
CASSRPQGDPEAFF
TGTGCCAGCAGCCGGCCTCAGGGGGACCCTGAAGCTTTCTTT
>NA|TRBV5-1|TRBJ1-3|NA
CASSLGSGLGNTIYF
TGCGCCAGCAGTCTGGGATCGGGACTGGGAAACACCATATATTTT
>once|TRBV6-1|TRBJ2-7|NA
CASSEANRDYEQYF
TGTGCCAGCAGTGAAGCCAACAGGGACTACGAGCAGTACTTC
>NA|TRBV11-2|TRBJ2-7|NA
CASSLAVNEQYF
TGTGCCAGCAGCTTAGCGGTGAACGAGCAGTACTTC
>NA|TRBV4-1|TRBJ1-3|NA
CASSQANRAGNTIYF
TGCGCCAGCAGCCAAGCGAACAGGGCCGGAAACACCATATATTTT
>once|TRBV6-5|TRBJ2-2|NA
CASSYSPGTGELFF
TGTGCCAGCAGTTACTCCCCCGGGACCGGGGAGCTGTTTTTT
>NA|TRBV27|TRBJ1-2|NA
CASSGGKFGYTF
TGTGCCAGCAGCGGGGGGAAGTTTGGCTACACCTTC
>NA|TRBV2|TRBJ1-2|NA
CASNQGQSYGYTF
TGTGCCAGCAATCAGGGGCAGAGCTATGGCTACACCTTC
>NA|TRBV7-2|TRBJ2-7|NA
CASSLGRPAEQYF
TGTGCCAGCAGCTTAGGCAGGCCCGCCGAGCAGTACTTC
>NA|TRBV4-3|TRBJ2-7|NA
CASSQAPRTYEQYF
TGCGCCAGCAGCCAAGCCCCCAGGACCTACGAGCAGTACTTC
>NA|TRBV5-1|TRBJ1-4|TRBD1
CASSSGQGANEKLFF
TGCGCCAGCAGCTCTGGACAGGGGGCAAACGAAAAACTGTTTTTT
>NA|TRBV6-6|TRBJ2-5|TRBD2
CASSYTRERETQYF
TGTGCCAGCAGTTACACGCGGGAGAGAGAGACCCAGTACTTC
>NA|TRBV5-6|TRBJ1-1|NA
CASSGSGQGATEAFF
NA
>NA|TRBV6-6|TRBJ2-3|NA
CASRSGGNTQYF
TGTGCCAGCAGGTCCGGGGGAAATACGCAGTATTTT
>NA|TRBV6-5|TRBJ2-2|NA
CASSSSPRTGELFF
TGTGCCAGCAGTTCTTCCCCCCGTACCGGGGAGCTGTTTTTT
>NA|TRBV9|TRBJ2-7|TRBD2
CASSVTSGSYEQYF
TGTGCCAGCAGCGTGACTAGCGGATCATACGAGCAGTACTTC
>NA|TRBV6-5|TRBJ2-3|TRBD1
CASRGGQGARDTQYF
TGTGCCAGCAGGGGCGGACAGGGGGCGCGGGATACGCAGTATTTT
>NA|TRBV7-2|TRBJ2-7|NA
CASSLEGESIYEQYF
TGTGCCAGCAGCTTAGAGGGGGAGAGTATCTACGAGCAGTACTTC